The 25 T cell receptor beta chains listed next were all sequenced from one sample in a study of OX40 agonist ivuxolimab in advanced cancers. Sequencing was performed with immunoSEQ multiplex PCR; in TCRdb, only in-frame clones are kept and a portion is missing. The profile covers around 45,000 clones, with 88% appearing a single time and less than 9.5% taken by the ten largest. The source material was CD4+ or CD8+ T cells sorted from blood, sampled in a trial of the OX40 agonist ivuxolimab. These receptors all stem from an adult with an advanced solid tumor such as melanoma, head and neck, liver or kidney cancer.

The V gene is TRBV28, the J gene TRBJ2-1, with 9 bases aligning to TRBD1. In germline, CDR1 is MDHEN, CDR2 SYDVKM. With V trimmed by 5 bases and J by 7 bases, 12 bases remained unmatched. The CDR3 consists of 16 residues. CDR3 sequence: CASSPPTGTGLNEQFF. CDR3 sequence (DNA): TGTGCCAGCAGTCCCCCAACCGGGACAGGGTTAAATGAGCAGTTCTTC.

V is TRBV5-8 and J is TRBJ2-6, with D unclear. The V and J ends lost 4 bases and 1 base respectively, with 9 bases between them. Per germline, CDR1 SGHTS and CDR2 YDEGEE. The CDR3 length is 15 residues. CDR3 region: CASSPRSSGANVLTF. The CDR3 bases are TGTGCCAGCAGCCCACGGAGTTCTGGGGCCAACGTCCTGACTTTC.

This sequence joins TRBV5-4 and TRBJ2-5; D call uncertain. The length of the CDR3 is 14 residues. Trimming shortened V by 0 bases and J by 4 bases, and 10 bases separated the two germline ends. From germline, CDR1 is SGHNT and CDR2 YYREEE (reference sequence). The CDR3 sequence: CASSLGRRLETQYF. DNA of the CDR3: TGTGCCAGCAGCTTGGGACGTAGATTAGAGACCCAGTACTTC.

This chain connects TRBV7-3 to TRBJ2-5, with a weak D call TRBD2 (6 bases). This CDR3 is built from 14 residues. Germline values: CDR1 SGHTA, CDR2 FQGTGA. Trimming took 3 bases from V and 1 from J, leaving 9 bases between them. This CDR3 reads CASSLGGTQETQYF. The CDR3 DNA is TGTGCCAGCAGCTTGGGCGGGACCCAAGAGACCCAGTACTTC.

V is TRBV11-2 and J is TRBJ2-1; tentative D call: TRBD2 (6 bases). V lost 8 bases, J lost 5 bases, and 7 bases lay in between. Germline CDR1 reads SGHAT; CDR2 reads FQNNGV. The CDR3 runs 11 residues. CDR3 sequence: CASGGNNEQFF. DNA for the CDR3: TGTGCCAGCGGCGGGAACAATGAGCAGTTCTTC.

As to this clone: Other DNA sequences within the sample encode an identical CDR3. The chain joins TRBV28 to TRBJ2-7; no definite D call. The CDR3 has 13 residues. The germline V gene encodes CDR1 MDHEN and CDR2 SYDVKM. The V end was cut by 2 bases, the J end by 2 bases, with 7 bases between. This CDR3 reads CASSLSTAYEQYF. CDR3 nucleotides: TGTGCCAGCAGTTTAAGCACCGCCTACGAGCAGTACTTC.

Written as DNA, the CDR3 is TGTGCCAGCAGCGTAGGCGGGAGCTCCTACGAGCAGTACTTC. This gives the protein CASSVGGSSYEQYF. J is TRBJ2-7 and V is TRBV9; 7 positions match TRBD2. This CDR3 has 14 residues. The V gene end was trimmed by 0 bases and the J gene end by 0 bases; junction bases not matched to a gene: 0. Germline lookup yields CDR1 SGDLS and CDR2 YYNGEE.

A note on this clone: At one end, the junction sequence differs from germline, possibly due to a read error. J is TRBJ2-7 and V is TRBV28, with TRBD1 as a possible D gene (6 bases). The CDR3 covers 14 residues. Germline CDR1 and CDR2: MDHEN and SYDVKM. The CDR3 is CASSLGQGPYGQYF. The CDR3 coding sequence is TGTGCCAGCAGTTTAGGGCAGGGGCCTTACGGGCAGTACTTC.

This chain joins TRBV28 and TRBJ1-2, with a weak D call TRBD1 (6 bases). CDR1 and CDR2 (germline): MDHEN, SYDVKM. V was shortened by 3 bases and J by 2 bases, with 19 bases between the two germline ends. This CDR3 has 17 residues. The CDR3 reads CASSFPGQQVHNYGYTF. The DNA for the CDR3 is TGTGCCAGCAGTTTCCCCGGACAGCAGGTTCACAACTATGGCTACACCTTC.

The chain links TRBV2 to TRBJ2-1, with 7 bases fitting TRBD1. The CDR3 length is 13 residues. CDR1 and CDR2 (germline): SNHLY, FYNNEI. The V and J ends lost 11 bases and 4 bases, in that order; junction bases with no gene match: 8. The DNA of the CDR3 is TGTGCCGCTACGGGACAGACTTACAATGAGCAGTTCTTC. Protein sequence: CAATGQTYNEQFF.

This chain links TRBV28 with TRBJ2-7, with D possibly being TRBD2 (8 bases). Germline CDR1 MDHEN, CDR2 SYDVKM. Trimming pared 8 bases from V and 5 bases from J, leaving 22 bases between. This CDR3 is built from 15 residues. The CDR3 nucleotides read TGTGCCAGCCCCAGGGGGAGCGGGAGAGGGAACGAGCAGTACTTC. This codes for CASPRGSGRGNEQYF.

V and J are TRBV5-1 and TRBJ2-5, with D possibly matching TRBD2 (6 bases). The germline gives CDR1 SGHRS, CDR2 YFSETQ. V lost 0 bases and J 5 bases, leaving 14 bases between the germline ends. The CDR3 runs to 15 residues. CDR3 nucleotides: TGCGCCAGCAGCTTGGGGGCGGGATCGGGGGAGACCCAGTACTTC. Translating it yields CASSLGAGSGETQYF.

The genes are TRBV5-4 and TRBJ2-1; no definite D call. With 0 bases removed from V and 9 bases from J, the gap between germline ends came to 10 bases. Germline V gene lookup returns CDR1 SGHNT and CDR2 YYREEE (reference sequence). The CDR3 is 13 amino acids. As DNA, the CDR3 is TGTGCCAGCAGCTTGGTTTCCACGCGTGAGCAGTTCTTC. Protein sequence: CASSLVSTREQFF.

This clone was seen a handful of times. The CDR3 region is CAGTTGNTEAFF. CDR3 bases: TGTGCCGGAACAACAGGGAACACTGAAGCTTTCTTT. J is TRBJ1-1 and V is TRBV7-9; a weak D match, TRBD1 (5 bases). Germline CDR1 reads SEHNR; CDR2 reads FQNEAQ (reference sequence). Deletions cut 11 bases from V and 1 base from J, with 11 bases between. This CDR3 has 12 residues. Complete variable domain (other parts from reference TRBV7-9 and TRBJ1-1): DTGVSQNPRHKITKRGQNVTFRCDPISEHNRLYWYRQTLGQGPEFLTYFQNEAQLEKSRLLSDRFSAERPKGSFSTLEIQRTEQGDSAMYLCAGTTGNTEAFFGQGTRLTVV.

This chain joins TRBV9 and TRBJ2-3; 12 bases align to TRBD1. The V gene end was trimmed by 2 bases and the J gene end by 4 bases; junction bases not matched to a gene: 5. Germline loops: CDR1 SGDLS, CDR2 YYNGEE. The CDR3 contains 16 residues. The CDR3 spells CASSVTGQGASDTQYF. The CDR3 DNA is TGTGCCAGCAGCGTTACGGGACAGGGGGCCTCAGATACGCAGTATTTT.

The chain links TRBV9 to TRBJ2-3, with D uncertain. The CDR3 is 12 amino acids. Germline CDR1 and CDR2: SGDLS and YYNGEE. V was trimmed by 3 bases and J by 5 bases, leaving 7 bases between them. The CDR3 DNA reads TGTGCCAGCAGCGAGGGATTAGATACGCAGTATTTT. It is translated as CASSEGLDTQYF.

The chain has TRBV30 and TRBJ2-6; the D is unclear. CDR1 GTSNPN and CDR2 SVGIG come from the germline V gene (reference sequence). The CDR3 has 17 residues. V lost 0 bases and J 3 bases, leaving 15 bases between the germline ends. In DNA form, the CDR3 reads TGTGCCTGGAGTGTACGGGTAGGTTCCGGTGGGGCCAACGTCCTGACTTTC. Its protein product is CAWSVRVGSGGANVLTF.

As DNA, the CDR3 is TGTGCCAGCAGTCCGGGTCCACATGAGGGGACCCAGTACTTC. This gives the protein CASSPGPHEGTQYF. The V gene is TRBV6-4, the J gene TRBJ2-5, with D perhaps TRBD2 (5 bases). CDR1 is MRHNA and CDR2 is SNTAGT in the germline V gene. The CDR3 sequence is 14 residues long. V was shortened by 5 bases and J by 7 bases, with 17 bases between the two germline ends.

This chain joins TRBV4-1 and TRBJ2-1, with 7 bases lining up with TRBD2. The V and J ends lost 1 base and 4 bases, in that order; junction bases with no gene match: 7. Germline CDR1 and CDR2: MGHRA and YSYEKL. This CDR3 is built from 16 residues. DNA for the CDR3: TGCGCCAGCAGCCAAGGTTACAGCGGGATGTACAATGAGCAGTTCTTC. This encodes CASSQGYSGMYNEQFF.

This chain uses TRBV6-5 with TRBJ1-1; D is unclear. Germline V gene data show CDR1 as MNHEY and CDR2 as SVGAGI. The V and J ends lost 0 bases and 0 bases respectively, with 8 bases between them. This CDR3 has 15 residues. CDR3 sequence: CASSYSGSMNTEAFF. The CDR3 DNA reads TGTGCCAGCAGTTACTCGGGGAGTATGAACACTGAAGCTTTCTTT.

The V call is TRBV18, the J call TRBJ2-2; D unresolved. The germline CDR1 and CDR2 sequences are KGHSH and LQKENI. Trimming took off 3 bases at V and 0 bases at J, with 11 bases between the two ends. The CDR3 length is 16 residues. The CDR3 bases are TGTGCCAGCTCACCTCAGACTTACGCGAACACCGGGGAGCTGTTTTTT. Protein product: CASSPQTYANTGELFF. Full variable domain (rest looked up from reference TRBV18 and TRBJ2-2): NAGVMQNPRHLVRRRGQEARLRCSPMKGHSHVYWYRQLPEEGLKFMVYLQKENIIDESGMPKERFSAEFPKEGPSILRIQQVVRGDSAAYFCASSPQTYANTGELFFGEGSRLTVL.

This chain uses TRBV20-1 with TRBJ2-7, with a possible D match to TRBD2 (6 bases). Trimming took 5 bases from V and 12 from J, leaving 11 bases between them. Germline lookup yields CDR1 DFQATT and CDR2 SNEGSKA (reference sequence). CDR3 length equals 9 residues. DNA for the CDR3: TGCAGTGCTTCGGAGGGACGGTACTTC. This gives the protein CSASEGRYF.

V gene TRBV30 combines with J gene TRBJ1-2, with 7 bases aligning to TRBD1. Germline CDR1 GTSNPN, CDR2 SVGIG (reference sequence). The junction had 1 base not matched to a gene; V was cut back by 4 bases and J by 2 bases. The CDR3 contains 12 residues. CDR3 DNA: TGTGCCTGGACGACAGGGAACTATGGCTACACCTTC. Its protein is CAWTTGNYGYTF.

This chain links TRBV28 with TRBJ1-4; D gene uncertain. Trimming left V 6 bases short and J 4 bases short, with 3 bases between. Germline CDR1 MDHEN, CDR2 SYDVKM. This CDR3 contains 11 residues. This chain's CDR3 is CASRLNEKLFF. CDR3 sequence (DNA): TGTGCCAGCAGGCTTAATGAAAAACTGTTTTTT.

This clone was detected once. The J gene is TRBJ1-2, the V gene TRBV9; possibly TRBD1 for D (5 bases). V was pared by 0 bases and J by 2 bases, with 8 bases between. This CDR3 region has 14 residues. Germline CDR1 SGDLS, CDR2 YYNGEE. DNA of the CDR3: TGTGCCAGCAGCGTAGGAAGGGGCAACTATGGCTACACCTTC. It translates to CASSVGRGNYGYTF. The full variable domain, completed using reference TRBV9 and TRBJ1-2, is DSGVTQTPKHLITATGQRVTLRCSPRSGDLSVYWYQQSLDQGLQFLIQYYNGEERAKGNILERFSAQQFPDLHSELNLSSLELGDSALYFCASSVGRGNYGYTFGSGTRLTVV.